Below, 16 T cell receptor beta chains from the same sample are listed, as sequenced in a study of blood T cell repertoires in COVID-19. The data were produced by immunoSEQ multiplex PCR, yet TCRdb's version contains in-frame clones alone and is incomplete. Among about 150,000 clones listed, around 84% were seen once. The sequenced material came from peripheral blood. The receptors here all came from a man in his sixties or seventies with acute or convalescent COVID-19.

The rearrangement joins TRBV4-2 to TRBJ2-1, with D perhaps TRBD2 (7 bases). Per the germline V gene, CDR1 is LGHNA and CDR2 is YNFKEQ. Trimming stripped 0 bases from V and 10 bases from J, with 13 bases between. The CDR3 is 14 amino acids. CDR3 protein: CASSQEGGGREQFF. The CDR3 DNA follows: TGTGCCAGCAGCCAAGAGGGCGGGGGCAGGGAGCAGTTCTTC.

The chain couples TRBV28 to TRBJ2-2, with D unresolved. Germline CDR1 and CDR2: MDHEN and SYDVKM. The V gene lost 6 bases and the J gene lost 7 bases, with 15 bases spanning the gap. This CDR3 contains 14 residues. This chain's CDR3 is CASSPPRQYGELFF. Written as DNA, the CDR3 is TGTGCCAGCAGCCCACCCCGTCAGTACGGGGAGCTGTTTTTT.

This clone is medium-sized (0.01 to 0.1%) by share. For the CDR3, the DNA is TGTGCCAGCTCCCGGACAGATTATAGAGAGACCCAGTACTTC. This translates into CASSRTDYRETQYF. V usage is TRBV4-2 and J usage is TRBJ2-5; possible D gene TRBD1, 6 bases. The germline gives CDR1 LGHNA, CDR2 YNFKEQ. The V and J ends lost 8 bases and 4 bases respectively, with 17 bases between them. CDR3 length: 14 residues.

This clone came up a few times. The V gene is TRBV19, the J gene TRBJ1-1; D may be TRBD1 (5 bases). The germline V gene encodes CDR1 LNHDA and CDR2 SQIVND (reference sequence). Trimming left V 5 bases short and J 6 bases short, with 13 bases between. The CDR3 extends over 13 amino acids. The CDR3 sequence is CASSSIKGAEAFF. The CDR3 DNA reads as TGTGCCAGTAGTTCAATTAAAGGGGCTGAAGCTTTCTTT. The full variable domain, with the rest looked up from reference TRBV19 and TRBJ1-1, is DGGITQSPKYLFRKEGQNVTLSCEQNLNHDAMYWYRQDPGQGLRLIYYSQIVNDFQKGDIAEGYSVSREKKESFPLTVTSAQKNPTAFYLCASSSIKGAEAFFGQGTRLTVV.

The rearrangement links TRBV2 to TRBJ1-4, with 7 bases lining up with TRBD1. After removal of 6 bases from V and 8 bases from J, the junction contained 3 bases not matched to a gene. The CDR3 loop spans 12 amino acids. CDR1 and CDR2 (germline): SNHLY, FYNNEI. CDR3 nucleotides: TGTGCCAGCAGCTCCAGGGGGGAAAAACTGTTTTTT. This gives the protein CASSSRGEKLFF. The full variable domain, in which reference TRBV2 and TRBJ1-4 provide the parts outside the CDR3, is EPEVTQTPSHQVTQMGQEVILRCVPISNHLYFYWYRQILGQKVEFLVSFYNNEISEKSEIFDDQFSVERPDGSNFTLKIRSTKLEDSAMYFCASSSRGEKLFFGSGTQLSVL.

This chain's CDR3 is CSASHGQDALFSDTQYF. In nucleotides, the CDR3 is TGCAGTGCTAGTCACGGACAAGACGCTCTATTTTCAGATACGCAGTATTTT. This sequence joins TRBV20-1 and TRBJ2-3; TRBD1 might be the D (5 bases). The CDR3 is made up of 17 amino acids. The V and J ends lost 3 bases and 4 bases respectively, with 23 bases between them. Germline assignment: CDR1 DFQATT and CDR2 SNEGSKA (reference sequence).

The V and J genes are TRBV5-8 and TRBJ1-1; D not resolved. V was trimmed by 4 bases and J by 5 bases, leaving 18 bases between them. The CDR3 covers 15 residues. Germline loops: CDR1 SGHTS, CDR2 YDEGEE. The CDR3 region is CASSPRGSRGTEAFF. CDR3 DNA sequence: TGTGCCAGCAGCCCGAGAGGCTCCCGGGGTACTGAAGCTTTCTTT.

This chain joins TRBV10-2 and TRBJ1-1, with TRBD1 identical over 7 bases. The junction had 14 bases not matched to a gene; V was cut back by 7 bases and J by 0 bases. This CDR3 has 17 amino acids. Germline CDR1 WSHSY, CDR2 SAAADI. The CDR3 loop is CASTRRRTGTVNTEAFF. The CDR3 DNA reads as TGCGCCAGCACCCGTCGTCGCACCGGGACAGTGAACACTGAAGCTTTCTTT.

The chain couples TRBV7-9 to TRBJ2-7; 10 bases are shared with TRBD1. V shed 5 bases and J 9 bases; nucleotides not matched to a gene: 13. Germline-derived CDR1 and CDR2 are SEHNR and FQNEAQ (reference sequence). There are 15 residues in the CDR3. CDR3: CASSNTTGGVRGQYF. CDR3 DNA sequence: TGTGCCAGCAGCAACACGACAGGGGGCGTGCGGGGGCAGTACTTC.

The chain combines TRBV5-5 with TRBJ1-6; weak D call: TRBD1 (5 bases). There are 14 residues in the CDR3. V lost 3 bases, J lost 7 bases, and 11 bases lay in between. The V gene's germline CDR1 is SGHKS and CDR2 YYEKEE (reference sequence). DNA for the CDR3: TGTGCCAGCAGCTGGGGGAGGGGAAATTCACCCCTCCACTTT. Its translation: CASSWGRGNSPLHF.

V is TRBV6-5 and J is TRBJ1-5, with D possibly TRBD1 on 6 matching bases. Germline V gives CDR1 MNHEY, CDR2 SVGAGI. The CDR3 totals 15 residues. V dropped 9 bases and J dropped 3 bases, with 18 bases sitting between them. The CDR3 sequence is CASTKTGFTNQPQHF. CDR3 nucleotide sequence: TGTGCCAGTACTAAGACAGGCTTTACCAATCAGCCCCAGCATTTT.

The rearrangement joins TRBV28 to TRBJ2-2; 9 bases align to TRBD2. Looked up from germline, CDR1 is MDHEN and CDR2 is SYDVKM. V gave up 7 bases and J gave up 4 bases; unmatched junction bases: 10. The CDR3 is 16 amino acids. DNA for the CDR3: TGTGCCAGCATAGGAGCGGGGGGCACAATCACCGGGGAGCTGTTTTTT. This codes for CASIGAGGTITGELFF.

The chain carries TRBV6-5 and TRBJ1-3; D might be TRBD1 (5 bases). The germline V gene encodes CDR1 MNHEY and CDR2 SVGAGI. The CDR3 sequence is 15 residues long. V dropped 6 bases and J dropped 0 bases, with 12 bases sitting between them. In DNA, the CDR3 is TGTGCCAGCAGAAGGACGGGGGACTCTGGAAACACCATATATTTT. Residues: CASRRTGDSGNTIYF.

The chain links TRBV28 to TRBJ1-5, with TRBD1 matching over 7 bases. The CDR3 covers 16 residues. Germline values: CDR1 MDHEN, CDR2 SYDVKM. Trimming cost V 5 bases and J 0 bases; bases outside gene matches: 7. This CDR3 is CASSKLGQVSNQPQHF. The CDR3 region has the DNA TGTGCCAGCAGTAAACTCGGACAGGTTAGCAATCAGCCCCAGCATTTT.

The CDR3: CASSLPLHTGGNYGYTF. CDR3 DNA sequence: TGTGCCAGCAGCCTCCCACTCCACACAGGGGGGAACTATGGCTACACCTTC. The J gene is TRBJ1-2, the V gene TRBV3-1 (or the pseudogene TRBV3-2); 8 nucleotides match TRBD1. Trimming took 4 bases from V and 2 from J; bases not matched to a gene: 12. CDR1 and CDR2 (germline): LGHDT, YNNKEL (reference sequence). The CDR3 has 17 amino acids.

The chain joins TRBV20-1 to TRBJ1-1, with D perhaps matching TRBD1 (5 bases). The CDR3 contains 11 residues. V was pared by 2 bases and J by 6 bases, with 7 bases between. Germline assignment: CDR1 DFQATT and CDR2 SNEGSKA (reference sequence). This CDR3 is CSARRGSEAFF. In nucleotides, the CDR3 is TGCAGTGCTAGAAGGGGATCTGAAGCTTTCTTT.